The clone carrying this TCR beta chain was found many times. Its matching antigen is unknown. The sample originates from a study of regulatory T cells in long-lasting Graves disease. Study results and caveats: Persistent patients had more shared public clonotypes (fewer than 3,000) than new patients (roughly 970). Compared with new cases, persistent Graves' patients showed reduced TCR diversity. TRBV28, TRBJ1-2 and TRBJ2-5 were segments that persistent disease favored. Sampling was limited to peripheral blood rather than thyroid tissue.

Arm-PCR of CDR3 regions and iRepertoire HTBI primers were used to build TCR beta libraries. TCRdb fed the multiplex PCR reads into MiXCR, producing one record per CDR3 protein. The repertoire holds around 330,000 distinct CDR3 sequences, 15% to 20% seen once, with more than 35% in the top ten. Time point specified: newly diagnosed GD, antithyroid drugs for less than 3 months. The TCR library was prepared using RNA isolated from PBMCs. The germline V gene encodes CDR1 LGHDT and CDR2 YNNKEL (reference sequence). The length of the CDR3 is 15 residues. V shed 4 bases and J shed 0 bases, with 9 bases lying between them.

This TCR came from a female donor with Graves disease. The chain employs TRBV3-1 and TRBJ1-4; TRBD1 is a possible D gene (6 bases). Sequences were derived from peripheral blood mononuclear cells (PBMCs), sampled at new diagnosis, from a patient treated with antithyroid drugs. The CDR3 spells CASSPGQSTNEKLFF. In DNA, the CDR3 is TGTGCCAGCAGCCCAGGACAGTCAACTAATGAAAAACTGTTTTTT.